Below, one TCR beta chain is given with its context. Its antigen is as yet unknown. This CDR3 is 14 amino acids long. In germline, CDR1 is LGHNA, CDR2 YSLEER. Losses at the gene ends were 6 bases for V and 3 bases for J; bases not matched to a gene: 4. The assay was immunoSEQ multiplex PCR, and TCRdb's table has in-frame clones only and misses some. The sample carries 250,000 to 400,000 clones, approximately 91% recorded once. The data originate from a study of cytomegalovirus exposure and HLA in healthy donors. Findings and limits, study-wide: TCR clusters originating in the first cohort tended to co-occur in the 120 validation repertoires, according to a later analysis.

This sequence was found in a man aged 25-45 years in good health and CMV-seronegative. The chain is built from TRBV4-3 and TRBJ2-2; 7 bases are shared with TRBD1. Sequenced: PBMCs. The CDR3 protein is CASRGGADTGELFF. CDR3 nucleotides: TGCGCCAGCAGAGGGGGCGCGGACACCGGGGAGCTGTTTTTT.